This T cell receptor (beta chain) was sequenced during a study of regulatory and conventional T cells in RAG deficiency. Note on this clone: Its antigen is unidentified.

The germline V gene has CDR1 SGHAT and CDR2 FQNNGV. The CDR3 runs to 16 residues. Trimming removed 5 bases from V and 2 bases from J; junction bases left unmatched: 11. Conventional CD4+ T cells were sorted from blood as CD25-low CD127-high cells. Clones were read by immunoSEQ multiplex PCR, and TCRdb kept only the in-frame ones, dropping some. The repertoire holds some 35,000 clones, with about 75% as singletons. The study, taken as a whole, reports: Treg unique TCR beta sequences were approximately 96-fold fewer in Omenn syndrome and CID/AS patients than controls.

The data also belong to a second study, concerning regulatory T cells. That source notes: Amplification used 52 TRBV primers and 13 TRBJ primers.

The receptor comes from a human donor in good health. The sample was CD4+ effector T cells sorted from blood. The J gene is TRBJ2-5, the V gene TRBV11-2; 7 nucleotides agree with TRBD1. The CDR3 nucleotides read TGTGCCAGCAGCACTAAATTCCGGGACAGACAAGAGACCCAGTACTTC. This gives the protein CASSTKFRDRQETQYF.